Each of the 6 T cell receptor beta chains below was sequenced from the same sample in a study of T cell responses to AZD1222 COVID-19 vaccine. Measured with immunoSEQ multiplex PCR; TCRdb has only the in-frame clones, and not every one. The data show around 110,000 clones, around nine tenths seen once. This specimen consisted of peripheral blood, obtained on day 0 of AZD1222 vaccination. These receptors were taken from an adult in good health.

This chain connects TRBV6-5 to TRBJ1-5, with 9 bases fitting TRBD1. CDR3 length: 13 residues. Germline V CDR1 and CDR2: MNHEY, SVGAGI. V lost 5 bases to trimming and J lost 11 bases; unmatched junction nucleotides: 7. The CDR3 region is CASSQTGGSAQHF. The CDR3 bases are TGTGCCAGCAGTCAGACAGGGGGATCAGCCCAGCATTTT.

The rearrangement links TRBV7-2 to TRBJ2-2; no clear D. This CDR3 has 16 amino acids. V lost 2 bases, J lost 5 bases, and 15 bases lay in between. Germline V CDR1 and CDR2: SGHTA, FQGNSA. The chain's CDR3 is CASSLYVGFRTGELFF. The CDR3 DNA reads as TGTGCCAGCAGCTTATATGTGGGCTTTAGGACCGGGGAGCTGTTTTTT.

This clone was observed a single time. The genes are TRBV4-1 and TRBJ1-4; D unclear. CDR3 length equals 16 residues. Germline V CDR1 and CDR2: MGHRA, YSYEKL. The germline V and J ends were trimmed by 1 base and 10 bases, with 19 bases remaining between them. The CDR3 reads CASSQVPGVSYGKLFF. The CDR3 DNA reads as TGCGCCAGCAGCCAAGTTCCTGGGGTTTCTTATGGAAAACTGTTTTTT.

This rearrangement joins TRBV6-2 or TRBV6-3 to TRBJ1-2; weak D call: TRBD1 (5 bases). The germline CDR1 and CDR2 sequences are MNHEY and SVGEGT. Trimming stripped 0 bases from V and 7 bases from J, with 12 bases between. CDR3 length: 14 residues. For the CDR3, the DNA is TGTGCCAGCAGTTACTCCAGACAGTCCACTGGCTACACCTTC. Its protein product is CASSYSRQSTGYTF.

The CDR3 loop is CASSFSSRGATPWGELFF. Written as DNA, the CDR3 is TGTGCCAGCAGCTTCTCATCCCGGGGGGCCACTCCCTGGGGGGAGCTGTTTTTT. This chain joins TRBV7-2 and TRBJ2-2, with D perhaps TRBD2 (7 bases). Germline assignment: CDR1 SGHTA and CDR2 FQGNSA. The V gene lost 3 bases and the J gene lost 8 bases, with 25 bases spanning the gap. The CDR3 totals 18 residues.

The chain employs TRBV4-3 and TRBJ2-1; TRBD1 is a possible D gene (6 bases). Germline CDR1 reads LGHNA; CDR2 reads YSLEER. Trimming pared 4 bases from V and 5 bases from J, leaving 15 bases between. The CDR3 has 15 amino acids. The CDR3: CASSPQGRLNNEQFF. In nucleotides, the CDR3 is TGCGCCAGCAGCCCACAGGGTAGATTGAACAATGAGCAGTTCTTC.